This T cell receptor beta chain was retrieved from a study of blood T cells in healthy people across ages. The study's findings and limits: The study lacked donor CMV status, which possibly confounded expanded clonotype changes. The study found more naive CD4+ cells and higher diversity in long-lived than aged donors.

The CDR3 totals 13 residues. Germline assignment: CDR1 DFQATT and CDR2 SNEGSKA (reference sequence). The V end was cut by 2 bases, the J end by 2 bases, with 10 bases between. Turning to this clonotype: The antigen is undetermined. A read error is possible here, since a much larger clone lies one base away.

Primers used in a second PCR of roughly 6 to 11 cycles were a sample-barcoded 5' primer and a J-beta primer mix. TCRdb fed the 5' RACE reads into MiXCR, producing one record per CDR3 protein. Of about 840,000 distinct CDR3 sequences listed, 25% to 35% were seen once; the top ten hold 10% to 13%. These data also featured in a second study, about T cells of mothers and their children. Per that paper: Sample barcodes and 2-4 random nucleotides came from the second PCR's M1S primer.

The chain couples TRBV20-1 to TRBJ2-7, with unresolved D. The sequence derives from a woman in her thirties or forties in good health. The sequencing sample was made of blood. For the CDR3, the DNA is TGCAGTGCTAGAAATCCCCTAGCCTACGAGCAGTACTTC. As protein: CSARNPLAYEQYF.